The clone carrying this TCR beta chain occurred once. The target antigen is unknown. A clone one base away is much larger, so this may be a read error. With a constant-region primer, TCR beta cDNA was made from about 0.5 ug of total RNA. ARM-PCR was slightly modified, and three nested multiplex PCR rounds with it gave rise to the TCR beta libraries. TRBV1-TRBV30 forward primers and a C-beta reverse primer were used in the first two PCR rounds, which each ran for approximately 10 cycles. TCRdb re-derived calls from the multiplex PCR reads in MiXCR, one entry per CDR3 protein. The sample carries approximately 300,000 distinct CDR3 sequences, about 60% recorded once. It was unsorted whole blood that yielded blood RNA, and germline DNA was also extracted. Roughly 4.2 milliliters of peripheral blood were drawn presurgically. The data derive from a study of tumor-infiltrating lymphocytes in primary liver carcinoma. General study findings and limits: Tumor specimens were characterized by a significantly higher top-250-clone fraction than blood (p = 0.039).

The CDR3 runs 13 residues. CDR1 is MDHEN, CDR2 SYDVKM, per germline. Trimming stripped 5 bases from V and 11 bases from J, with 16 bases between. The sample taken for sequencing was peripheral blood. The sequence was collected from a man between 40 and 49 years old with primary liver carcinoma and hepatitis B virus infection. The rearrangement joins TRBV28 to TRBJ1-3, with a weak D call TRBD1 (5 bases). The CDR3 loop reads CASSLSGKDAIYF. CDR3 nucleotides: TGTGCCAGCAGTCTTTCAGGGAAAGACGCCATATATTTT. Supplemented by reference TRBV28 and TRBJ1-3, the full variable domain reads DVKVTQSSRYLVKRTGEKVFLECVQDMDHENMFWYRQDPGLGLRLIYFSYDVKMKEKGDIPEGYSVSREKKERFSLILESASTNQTSMYLCASSLSGKDAIYFGEGSWLTVV.